The sequence of this T cell receptor (beta chain) was determined in a study of cytomegalovirus exposure and HLA in healthy donors. The CDR3 has 14 amino acids. Germline CDR1 is SGHTA and CDR2 is FQGNSA. After removal of 0 bases from V and 7 bases from J, the junction contained 5 bases not matched to a gene. In the PCR, 60 Vbeta and 13 Jbeta primers were used. The assay was immunoSEQ multiplex PCR, and TCRdb's table has in-frame clones only and misses some. The sample lists some 99,000 clones, about 76% occurring once. This clone showed up just a few times. The chain carries TRBV7-2 and TRBJ1-2, with 7 bases aligning to TRBD1. The receptor comes from a man in his forties or fifties in good health and CMV-seronegative. Material for sequencing was PBMCs. The CDR3 nucleotides read TGTGCCAGCAGCTTAGCTGTCAGGACAGGTGGCTACACCTTC. Translating gives CASSLAVRTGGYTF.